This TCR beta chain is from a study of T cells expressing NK-cell markers. In the study overall: Eight donors were sequenced, of whom seven were HCMV-seropositive, while the remaining one was HCMV-seronegative.

TCRdb re-called the 5' RACE reads and gives one entry per CDR3 protein, without DNA. The sample table sets out 550,000 to 600,000 distinct CDR3 sequences. The CDR3 is 14 amino acids. Per germline, CDR1 MNHNS and CDR2 SASEGT. The receptor's source is a man aged 18 to 30 in good health. V usage is TRBV6-1 and J usage is TRBJ2-1. The sample taken for sequencing was blood T cells: a sorted CD56 or NKG2C T cell subset, CD4+ or CD8+ T cells, or bulk PBMC T cells (not recorded which). CDR3 in amino acids: CASIYVRKGNEQFF.